Listed here are 20 T cell receptor beta chains from one sample, sequenced in a study of CXCR3-negative and CXCR3-positive naive CD8 T cells. Study-wide results and caveats: CXCR3-positive naive cells carried more hydrophobic TRB CDR3s than CXCR3-negative ones.

Antigens for these TCRs are unknown. All TRB cDNA libraries came from 5' RACE performed with UMI labels. TCRdb reprocessed the 5' RACE reads; each CDR3 protein has one entry and no DNA is given. This sample contains around 61,000 distinct CDR3 sequences. The specimen sequenced was naive CXCR3+ CD8+ T cells from blood. The subset here: CD45RO-CCR7+CD27+CD95- naive CD8+ T cells expressing CXCR3 (TNR3+). The receptors derive from a human donor in good health. Some clones in this sample may be carry-over from other donors' samples.

V and J are TRBV6-2 or TRBV6-3 and TRBJ2-7. Germline V gene sequence: CDR1 MNHEY, CDR2 SVGEGT. The CDR3 has 15 amino acids. The CDR3: CASSTLRGSTYEQYF.

The chain employs TRBV29-1 and TRBJ1-1. Germline-derived CDR1 and CDR2 are SQVTM and ANQGSEA. This CDR3 spans 14 amino acids. The CDR3 sequence is CSVEDLDFGTEAFF.

The chain couples TRBV5-1 to TRBJ2-7; as DNA is missing, the TRBD1 call by TCRdb cannot be tested. Germline V gene data show CDR1 as SGHRS and CDR2 as YFSETQ. CDR3 length: 11 residues. The CDR3 is CASSYDSEQYF. Full variable domain (remainder filled in from reference TRBV5-1 and TRBJ2-7): KAGVTQTPRYLIKTRGQQVTLSCSPISGHRSVSWYQQTPGQGLQFLFEYFSETQRNKGNFPGRFSGRQFSNSRSEMNVSTLELGDSALYLCASSYDSEQYFGPGTRLTVT.

This chain uses TRBV29-1 with TRBJ1-2. Germline values: CDR1 SQVTM, CDR2 ANQGSEA. CDR3 size: 13 residues. CDR3 in amino acids: CSVADASNYGYTF.

The chain uses TRBV29-1 and TRBJ2-7; the D call of TRBD1 rests on TCRdb alone, since no DNA is present to check it. The CDR3 covers 15 residues. Germline loops: CDR1 SQVTM, CDR2 ANQGSEA. The CDR3 spells CSVGLWDKNVHEQYF.

V and J are TRBV7-2 and TRBJ2-7; TCRdb's D gene call, TRBD2, goes unchecked for lack of DNA. The CDR3 is 15 amino acids. The germline gives CDR1 SGHTA, CDR2 FQGNSA. The CDR3 is CASSAWPGLAGEQYF.

This chain connects TRBV29-1 to TRBJ2-6; TCRdb selects TRBD1, and the lack of DNA leaves this call unchecked. Germline CDR1 and CDR2: SQVTM and ANQGSEA. The CDR3 is 16 residues long. This chain's CDR3 is CSALGQMGSGANVLTF.

This chain connects TRBV7-9 to TRBJ2-7; the D gene TCRdb calls, TRBD1, cannot be checked with no DNA. CDR3 length equals 15 residues. CDR1 is SEHNR, CDR2 FQNEAQ, per germline (reference sequence). The CDR3 is CASSSSDSFVHEQYF.

V is TRBV28 and J is TRBJ2-1; absent DNA, TCRdb's TRBD2 call cannot be checked. Germline CDR1 is MDHEN and CDR2 is SYDVKM. The CDR3 loop spans 18 amino acids. The CDR3 reads CASSWTSGGLPPYNEQFF.

V is TRBV14 and J is TRBJ2-7. CDR1 is SGHDN, CDR2 FVKESK, per germline. This CDR3 is 14 amino acids long. CDR3 sequence: CASSQDGSTYEQYF. The full variable domain, rest sourced from reference TRBV14 and TRBJ2-7, is EAGVTQFPSHSVIEKGQTVTLRCDPISGHDNLYWYRRVMGKEIKFLLHFVKESKQDESGMPNNRFLAERTGGTYSTLKVQPAELEDSGVYFCASSQDGSTYEQYFGPGTRLTVT.

The V call is TRBV9, the J call TRBJ2-5; there is no DNA to check the TCRdb D call of TRBD2. Germline values: CDR1 SGDLS, CDR2 YYNGEE. This CDR3 comprises 14 residues. The CDR3 sequence is CASSPLRGQETQYF.

The J gene is TRBJ1-3, the V gene TRBV4-1. The CDR3 has 16 amino acids. Germline V gives CDR1 MGHRA, CDR2 YSYEKL. Here the CDR3 reads CASSQELRELWNTIYF.

The genes are TRBV25-1 and TRBJ1-1. CDR3 length: 16 residues. In germline, CDR1 is MGHDK, CDR2 SYGVNS. The CDR3 sequence is CASSEQGKGVSTEAFF.

V gene TRBV6-5 combines with J gene TRBJ1-6; lacking DNA, the TRBD1 call made by TCRdb goes unchecked. Germline V gene data show CDR1 as MNHEY and CDR2 as SVGAGI. The CDR3 is 17 amino acids. Here the CDR3 reads CASSYSIPYRFNSPLHF.

The rearrangement uses TRBV7-2 and TRBJ2-1. The CDR3 contains 13 residues. Germline V lookup: CDR1 SGHTA, CDR2 FQGNSA. CDR3 sequence: CAIAGDSYNEQFF.

The chain carries TRBV14 and TRBJ2-2. Germline lookup yields CDR1 SGHDN and CDR2 FVKESK. This CDR3 has 17 amino acids. The CDR3 region is CASSQLMQISNTGELFF.

This chain uses TRBV7-3 with TRBJ1-6. CDR3 size: 13 residues. In germline, CDR1 is SGHTA, CDR2 FQGTGA. The CDR3 protein is CASRVSYNSPLHF.

This sequence joins TRBV6-2 or TRBV6-3 and TRBJ1-2; TCRdb selects TRBD1, and the lack of DNA leaves this call unchecked. Germline V gene lookup returns CDR1 MNHEY and CDR2 SVGEGT. The CDR3 sequence is 13 residues long. The CDR3 region is CASSSGQFYGYTF.

This chain joins TRBV10-3 and TRBJ2-2; checking the TCRdb D call of TRBD2 is not possible without DNA. The CDR3 totals 18 residues. CDR1 ENHRY and CDR2 SYGVKD come from the germline V gene. CDR3 loop: CASKPPLAGGPVTGELFF.

The chain links TRBV6-2 or TRBV6-3 to TRBJ2-7; the TCRdb D gene call, TRBD2, has no DNA to confirm it. Germline V gene data show CDR1 as MNHEY and CDR2 as SVGEGT. This CDR3 region has 13 residues. The CDR3 protein is CASSYPQGHEQYF.